The 8 T cell receptor beta chains presented below share a single source sample, sequenced in a study of early T cells in non-severe SARS-CoV-2 infection. TCRdb processed the 5' RACE reads anew with MiXCR; each CDR3 protein has one entry. This sample yields 40,000 to 55,000 distinct CDR3 sequences, of which under 9.5% are seen a single time; approximately 8% belongs to the top ten. Sequences were obtained from whole blood. The receptor set was obtained from an adult who was a healthcare worker with PCR-confirmed SARS-CoV-2 infection or an uninfected control (not recorded which).

This clonotype has ten or more counts. The chain links TRBV5-1 to TRBJ2-4; 10 nucleotides agree with TRBD1. This CDR3 region has 21 residues. V was clipped by 2 bases and J by 8 bases; unmatched bases: 25. Germline V gives CDR1 SGHRS, CDR2 YFSETQ. The CDR3 region is CASSLADRGRFTNPDLHIQYF. CDR3 in DNA: TGCGCCAGCAGCTTAGCTGACAGGGGGCGATTCACGAATCCCGACTTACACATTCAGTACTTC.

This clonotype was detected only a few times. This rearrangement joins TRBV18 to TRBJ1-2; 8 bases line up with TRBD1. This CDR3 has 15 amino acids. Germline lookup yields CDR1 KGHSH and CDR2 LQKENI. Germline trimming cut 1 base from V and 6 bases from J; bases unmatched to any gene: 7. CDR3 amino acids: CASSPQGQGEDGYTF. The CDR3 coding sequence is TGTGCCAGCTCACCACAAGGACAGGGAGAGGATGGCTACACCTTC.

In this sample, this clonotype turned up many times. Written as DNA, the CDR3 is TGTGCCAGTAGTCACCGCACCCTGGCAGGGAGCAATGAGCAGTTCTTC. Protein: CASSHRTLAGSNEQFF. This rearrangement joins TRBV19 to TRBJ2-1, with D perhaps TRBD1 or TRBD2 (5 bases each). Trimming left V 5 bases short and J 6 bases short, with 20 bases between. The CDR3 totals 16 residues. In germline, CDR1 is LNHDA, CDR2 SQIVND (reference sequence).

The chain links TRBV7-9 to TRBJ1-5, with 10 bases fitting TRBD1. CDR1 is SEHNR and CDR2 is FQNEAQ in the germline V gene (reference sequence). V dropped 5 bases and J dropped 7; count of bases not matched to a gene: 11. The CDR3 covers 16 residues. Here the CDR3 reads CASSPLGTGEGQPQHF. As DNA, the CDR3 is TGTGCCAGCAGCCCTCTCGGGACAGGGGAAGGACAGCCCCAGCATTTT.

This clonotype was found many times. The rearrangement joins TRBV6-4 to TRBJ2-7, with D perhaps matching TRBD1 (6 bases). Trimming stripped 7 bases from V and 3 bases from J, with 16 bases between. Germline-derived CDR1 and CDR2 are MRHNA and SNTAGT. The CDR3 is 14 amino acids. The CDR3 DNA reads as TGTGCCAGCAACACGCGAGGACAGATCTACGAGCAGTACTTC. It codes for CASNTRGQIYEQYF.

J is TRBJ1-1 and V is TRBV5-1; D gene ambiguous. Trimming took off 0 bases at V and 3 bases at J, with 12 bases between the two ends. CDR3 size: 15 residues. Germline V CDR1 and CDR2: SGHRS, YFSETQ. CDR3 sequence (DNA): TGCGCCAGCAGCTTGGAAGTATGGGTGGACACTGAAGCTTTCTTT. It codes for CASSLEVWVDTEAFF.

The J gene is TRBJ2-3, the V gene TRBV12-3 or TRBV12-4; D is uncertain. The CDR3 spans 14 residues. Trimming cost V 4 bases and J 2 bases, with 10 bases left between them. The CDR3: CASSSRAYTDTQYF. The CDR3 DNA sequence: TGTGCCAGCAGTTCCCGGGCCTACACAGATACGCAGTATTTT.

This clonotype occurred many times. This chain links TRBV29-1 with TRBJ2-7; no clear D gene. The V end lost 4 bases, the J end lost 3 bases, and 13 bases lay between the germline ends. Per germline, CDR1 SQVTM and CDR2 ANQGSEA. This CDR3 region has 13 residues. DNA of the CDR3: TGCAGCGTTGGGTACAGTCATAGCTACGAGCAGTACTTC. This encodes CSVGYSHSYEQYF.